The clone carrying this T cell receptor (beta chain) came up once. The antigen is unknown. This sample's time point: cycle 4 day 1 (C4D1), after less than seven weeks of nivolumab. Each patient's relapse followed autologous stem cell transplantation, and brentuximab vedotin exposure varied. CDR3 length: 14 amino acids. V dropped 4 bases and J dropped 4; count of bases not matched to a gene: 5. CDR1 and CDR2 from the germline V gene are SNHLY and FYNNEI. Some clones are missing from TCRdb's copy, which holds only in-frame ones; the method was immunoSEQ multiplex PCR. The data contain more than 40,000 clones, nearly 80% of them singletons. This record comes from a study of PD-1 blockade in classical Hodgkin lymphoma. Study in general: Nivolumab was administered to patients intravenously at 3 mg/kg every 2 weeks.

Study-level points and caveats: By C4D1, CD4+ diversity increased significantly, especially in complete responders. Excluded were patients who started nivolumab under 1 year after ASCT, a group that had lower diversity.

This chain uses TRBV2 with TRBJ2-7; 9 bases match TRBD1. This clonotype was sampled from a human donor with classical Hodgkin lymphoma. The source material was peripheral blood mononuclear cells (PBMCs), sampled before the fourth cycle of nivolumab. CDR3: CASSGDRARYEQYF. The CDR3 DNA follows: TGTGCCAGCAGTGGGGACAGGGCGCGGTACGAGCAGTACTTC. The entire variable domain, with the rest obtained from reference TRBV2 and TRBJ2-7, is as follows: EPEVTQTPSHQVTQMGQEVILRCVPISNHLYFYWYRQILGQKVEFLVSFYNNEISEKSEIFDDQFSVERPDGSNFTLKIRSTKLEDSAMYFCASSGDRARYEQYFGPGTRLTVT.